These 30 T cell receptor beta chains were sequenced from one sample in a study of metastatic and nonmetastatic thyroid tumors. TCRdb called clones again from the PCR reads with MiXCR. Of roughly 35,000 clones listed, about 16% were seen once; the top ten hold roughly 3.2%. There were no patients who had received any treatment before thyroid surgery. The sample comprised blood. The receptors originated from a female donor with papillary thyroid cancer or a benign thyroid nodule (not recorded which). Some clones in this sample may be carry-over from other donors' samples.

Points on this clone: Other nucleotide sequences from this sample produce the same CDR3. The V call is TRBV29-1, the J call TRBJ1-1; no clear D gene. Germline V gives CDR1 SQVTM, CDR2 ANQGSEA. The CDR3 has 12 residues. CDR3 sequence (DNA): TGCAGTGTTAAAAGGGCGGGCACTGAAGCTTTCTTT. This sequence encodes CSVKRAGTEAFF.

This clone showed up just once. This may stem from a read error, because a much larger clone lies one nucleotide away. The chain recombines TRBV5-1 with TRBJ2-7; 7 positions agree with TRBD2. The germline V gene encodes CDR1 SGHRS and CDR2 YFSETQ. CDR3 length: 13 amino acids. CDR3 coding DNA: TGCACCATCAGCTTGAGTAGCGGGTACGAGCAGTACTTC. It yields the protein CTISLSSGYEQYF.

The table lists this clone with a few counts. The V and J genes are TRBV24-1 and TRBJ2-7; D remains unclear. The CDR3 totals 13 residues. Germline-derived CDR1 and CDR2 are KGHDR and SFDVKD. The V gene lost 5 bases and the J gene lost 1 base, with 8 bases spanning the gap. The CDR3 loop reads CATSGGSSYEQYF. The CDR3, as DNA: TGTGCCACCAGTGGGGGTTCGTCCTACGAGCAGTACTTC.

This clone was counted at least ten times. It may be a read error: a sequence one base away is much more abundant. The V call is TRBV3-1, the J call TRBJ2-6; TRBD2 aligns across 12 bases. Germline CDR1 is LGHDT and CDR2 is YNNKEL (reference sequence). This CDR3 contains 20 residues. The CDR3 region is CASSHGGLAGGSSGANALTF. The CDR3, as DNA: TGTGCCAGCAGCCATGGGGGTCTAGCGGGAGGGAGCTCTGGGGCCAACGCCCTGACTTTC.

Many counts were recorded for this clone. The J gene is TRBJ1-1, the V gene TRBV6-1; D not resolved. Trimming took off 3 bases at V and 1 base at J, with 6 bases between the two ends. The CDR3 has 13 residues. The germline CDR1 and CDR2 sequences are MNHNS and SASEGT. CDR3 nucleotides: TGTGCCAGCAGTGAGACCAGGAACACTGAAGCTTTCTTT. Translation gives CASSETRNTEAFF.

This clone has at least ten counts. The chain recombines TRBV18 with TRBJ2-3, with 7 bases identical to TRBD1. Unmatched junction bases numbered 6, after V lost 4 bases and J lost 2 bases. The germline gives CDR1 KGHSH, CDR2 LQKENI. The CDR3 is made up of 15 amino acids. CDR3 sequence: CASSLSGTATDTQYF. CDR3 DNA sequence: TGTGCCAGCTCACTATCCGGGACAGCCACAGATACGCAGTATTTT.

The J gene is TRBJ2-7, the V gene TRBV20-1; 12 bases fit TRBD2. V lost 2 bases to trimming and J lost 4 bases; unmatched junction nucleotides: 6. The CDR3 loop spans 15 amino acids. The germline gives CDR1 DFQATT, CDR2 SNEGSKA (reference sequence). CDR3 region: CSARRILAGGYEQYF. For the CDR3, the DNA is TGCAGTGCTAGAAGAATTCTAGCGGGAGGGTACGAGCAGTACTTC.

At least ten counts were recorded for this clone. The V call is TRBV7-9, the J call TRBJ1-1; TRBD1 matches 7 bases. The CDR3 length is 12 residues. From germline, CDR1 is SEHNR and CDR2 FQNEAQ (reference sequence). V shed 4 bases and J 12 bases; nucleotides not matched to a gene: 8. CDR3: CASSWLDRVSFF. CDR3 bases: TGTGCCAGCAGCTGGCTCGACAGGGTGTCTTTCTTT. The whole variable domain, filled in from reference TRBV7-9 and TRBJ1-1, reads DTGVSQNPRHKITKRGQNVTFRCDPISEHNRLYWYRQTLGQGPEFLTYFQNEAQLEKSRLLSDRFSAERPKGSFSTLEIQRTEQGDSAMYLCASSWLDRVSFFGQGTRLTVV.

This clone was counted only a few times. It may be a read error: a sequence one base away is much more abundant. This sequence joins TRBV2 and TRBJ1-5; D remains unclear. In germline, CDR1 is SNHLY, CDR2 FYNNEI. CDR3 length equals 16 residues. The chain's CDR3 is CASSGHPWHSNQPRHF. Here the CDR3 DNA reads TGTGCCAGCAGTGGTCATCCTTGGCATAGCAATCAGCCCCGGCATTTT.

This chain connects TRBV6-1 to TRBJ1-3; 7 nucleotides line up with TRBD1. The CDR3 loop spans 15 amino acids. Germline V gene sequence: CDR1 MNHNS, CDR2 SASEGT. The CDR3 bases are TGTTCCATCAGTGTCGACAGGGCCTCTGGAAACACCATATATTTT. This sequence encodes CSISVDRASGNTIYF.

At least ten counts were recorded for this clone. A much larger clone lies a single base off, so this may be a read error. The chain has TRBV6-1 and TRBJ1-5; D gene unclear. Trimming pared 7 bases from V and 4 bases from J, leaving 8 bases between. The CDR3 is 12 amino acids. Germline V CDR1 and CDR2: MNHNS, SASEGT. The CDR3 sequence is CASIEVNQPQHF. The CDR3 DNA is TGTGCCAGCATAGAGGTGAATCAGCCCCAGCATTTT.

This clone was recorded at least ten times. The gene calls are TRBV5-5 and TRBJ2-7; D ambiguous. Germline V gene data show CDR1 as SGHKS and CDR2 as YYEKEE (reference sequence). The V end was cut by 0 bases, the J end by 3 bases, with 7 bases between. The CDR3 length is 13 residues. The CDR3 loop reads CASSLGLGYEQYF. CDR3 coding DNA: TGTGCCAGCAGCTTGGGGCTAGGCTACGAGCAGTACTTC. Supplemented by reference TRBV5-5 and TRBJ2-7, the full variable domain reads DAGVTQSPTHLIKTRGQQVTLRCSPISGHKSVSWYQQVLGQGPQFIFQYYEKEERGRGNFPDRFSARQFPNYSSELNVNALLLGDSALYLCASSLGLGYEQYFGPGTRLTVT.

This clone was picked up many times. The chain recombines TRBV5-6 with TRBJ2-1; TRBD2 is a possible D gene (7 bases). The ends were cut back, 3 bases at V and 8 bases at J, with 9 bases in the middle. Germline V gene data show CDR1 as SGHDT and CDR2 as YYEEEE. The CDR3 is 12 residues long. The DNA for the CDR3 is TGTGCCAGCAGCTGGGGGGGCGATGAGCAGTTCTTC. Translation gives CASSWGGDEQFF.

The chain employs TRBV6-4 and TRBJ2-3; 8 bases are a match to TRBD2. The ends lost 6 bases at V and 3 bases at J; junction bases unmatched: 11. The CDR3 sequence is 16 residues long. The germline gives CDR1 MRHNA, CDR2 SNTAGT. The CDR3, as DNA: TGTGCCAGCAGCCCCTTGAGCGGGAGCGGTACAGATACGCAGTATTTT. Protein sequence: CASSPLSGSGTDTQYF.

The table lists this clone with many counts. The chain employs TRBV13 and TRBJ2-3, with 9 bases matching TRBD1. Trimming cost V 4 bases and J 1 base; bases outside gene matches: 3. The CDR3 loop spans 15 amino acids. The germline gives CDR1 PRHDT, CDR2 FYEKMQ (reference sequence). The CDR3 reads CASSSGQGRTDTQYF. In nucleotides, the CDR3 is TGTGCCAGCAGCTCGGGACAGGGCCGCACAGATACGCAGTATTTT.

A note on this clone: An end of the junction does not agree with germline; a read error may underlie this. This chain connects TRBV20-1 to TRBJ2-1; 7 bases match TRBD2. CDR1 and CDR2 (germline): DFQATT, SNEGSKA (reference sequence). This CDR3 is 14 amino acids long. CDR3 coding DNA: TGCAGGGCGTCTGTGGGCGGGAGTAGGCATGAGCAGCTCTTC. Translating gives CRASVGGSRHEQLF.

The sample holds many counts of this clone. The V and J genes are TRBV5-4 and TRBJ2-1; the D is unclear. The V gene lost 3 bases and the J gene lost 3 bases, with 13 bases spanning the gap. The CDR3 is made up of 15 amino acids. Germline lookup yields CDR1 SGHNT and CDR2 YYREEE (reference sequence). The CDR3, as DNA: TGTGCCAGCAGCTCGAAGGACCATATCTACAATGAGCAGTTCTTC. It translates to CASSSKDHIYNEQFF. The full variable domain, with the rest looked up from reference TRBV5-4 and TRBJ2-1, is ETGVTQSPTHLIKTRGQQVTLRCSSQSGHNTVSWYQQALGQGPQFIFQYYREEENGRGNFPPRFSGLQFPNYSSELNVNALELDDSALYLCASSSKDHIYNEQFFGPGTRLTVL.

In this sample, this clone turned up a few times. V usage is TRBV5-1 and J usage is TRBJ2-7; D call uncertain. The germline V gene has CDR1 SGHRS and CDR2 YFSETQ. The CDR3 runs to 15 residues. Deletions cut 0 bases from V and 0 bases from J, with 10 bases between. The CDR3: CASSLEAGVSYEQYF. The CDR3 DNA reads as TGCGCCAGCAGCTTGGAGGCAGGCGTCTCCTACGAGCAGTACTTC.

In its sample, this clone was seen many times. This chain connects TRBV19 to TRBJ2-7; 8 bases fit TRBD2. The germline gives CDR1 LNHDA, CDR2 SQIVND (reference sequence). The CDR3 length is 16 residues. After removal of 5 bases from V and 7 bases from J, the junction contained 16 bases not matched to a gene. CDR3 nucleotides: TGTGCCAGTAGTTTCCAAGCGGGAGAAACGGGGGAAGAGCAGTACTTC. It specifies CASSFQAGETGEEQYF. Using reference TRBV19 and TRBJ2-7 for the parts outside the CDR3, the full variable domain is DGGITQSPKYLFRKEGQNVTLSCEQNLNHDAMYWYRQDPGQGLRLIYYSQIVNDFQKGDIAEGYSVSREKKESFPLTVTSAQKNPTAFYLCASSFQAGETGEEQYFGPGTRLTVT.

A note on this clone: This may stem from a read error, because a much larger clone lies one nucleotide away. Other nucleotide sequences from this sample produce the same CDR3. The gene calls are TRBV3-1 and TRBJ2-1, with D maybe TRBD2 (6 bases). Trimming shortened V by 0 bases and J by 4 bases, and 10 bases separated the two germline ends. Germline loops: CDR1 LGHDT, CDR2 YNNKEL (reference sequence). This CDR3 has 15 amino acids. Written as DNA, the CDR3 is TGTGCCAGCAGCCAAGATCTACTAGCTTACAATGAGCAGTTCTTC. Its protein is CASSQDLLAYNEQFF.

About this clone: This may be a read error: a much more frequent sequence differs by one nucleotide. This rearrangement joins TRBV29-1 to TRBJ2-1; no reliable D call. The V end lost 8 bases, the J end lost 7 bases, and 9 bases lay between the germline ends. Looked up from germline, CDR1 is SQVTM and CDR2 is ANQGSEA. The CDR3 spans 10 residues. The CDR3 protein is CSSRYNEQFF. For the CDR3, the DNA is TGCAGCTCTAGGTATAATGAGCAGTTCTTC.

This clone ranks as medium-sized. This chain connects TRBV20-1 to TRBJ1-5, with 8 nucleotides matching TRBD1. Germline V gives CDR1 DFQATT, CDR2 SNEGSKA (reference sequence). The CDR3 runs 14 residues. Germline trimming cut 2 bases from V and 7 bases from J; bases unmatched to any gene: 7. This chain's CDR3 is CSARSFDRGQPQHF. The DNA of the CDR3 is TGCAGTGCTAGATCTTTTGACAGGGGACAGCCCCAGCATTTT.

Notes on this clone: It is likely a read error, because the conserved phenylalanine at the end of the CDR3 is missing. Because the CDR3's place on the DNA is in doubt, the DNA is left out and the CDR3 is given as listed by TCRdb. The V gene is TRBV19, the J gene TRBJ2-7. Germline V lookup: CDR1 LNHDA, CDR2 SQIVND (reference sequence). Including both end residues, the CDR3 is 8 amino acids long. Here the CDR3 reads CASRSERL.

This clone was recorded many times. The CDR3 reads CASSPLAGEGDTQYF. In DNA form, the CDR3 reads TGTGCCAGCAGTCCTCTAGCGGGAGAGGGAGATACGCAGTATTTT. The chain combines TRBV6-4 with TRBJ2-3, with TRBD2 matching over 10 bases. The CDR3 length is 15 residues. Germline CDR1 is MRHNA and CDR2 is SNTAGT. With 5 bases clipped from V and 5 bases from J, the junction kept 7 bases outside the gene matches.

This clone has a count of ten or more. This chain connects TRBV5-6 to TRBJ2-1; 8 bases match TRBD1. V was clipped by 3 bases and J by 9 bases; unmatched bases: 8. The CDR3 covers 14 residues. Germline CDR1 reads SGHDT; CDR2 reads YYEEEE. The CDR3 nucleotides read TGTGCCAGCAGCTCTCAACAGGGGGTCGGTGAGCAGTTCTTC. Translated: CASSSQQGVGEQFF.

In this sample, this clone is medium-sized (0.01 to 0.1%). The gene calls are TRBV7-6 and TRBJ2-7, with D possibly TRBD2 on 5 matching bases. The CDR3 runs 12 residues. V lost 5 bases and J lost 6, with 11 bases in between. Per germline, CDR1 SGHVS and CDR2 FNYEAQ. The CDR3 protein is CASSRLASEQYF. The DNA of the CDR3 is TGTGCCAGCAGCCGATTAGCGAGCGAGCAGTACTTC. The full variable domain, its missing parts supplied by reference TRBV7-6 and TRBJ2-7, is GAGVSQSPRYKVTKRGQDVALRCDPISGHVSLYWYRQALGQGPEFLTYFNYEAQQDKSGLPNDRFSAERPEGSISTLTIQRTEQRDSAMYRCASSRLASEQYFGPGTRLTVT.

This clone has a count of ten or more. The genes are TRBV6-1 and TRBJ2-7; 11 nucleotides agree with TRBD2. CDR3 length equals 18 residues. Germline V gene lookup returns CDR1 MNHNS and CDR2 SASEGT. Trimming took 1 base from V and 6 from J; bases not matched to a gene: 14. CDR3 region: CASSEVHGAASGRIEQYF. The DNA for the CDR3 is TGTGCCAGCAGTGAAGTACATGGGGCGGCTAGCGGGAGGATCGAGCAGTACTTC.

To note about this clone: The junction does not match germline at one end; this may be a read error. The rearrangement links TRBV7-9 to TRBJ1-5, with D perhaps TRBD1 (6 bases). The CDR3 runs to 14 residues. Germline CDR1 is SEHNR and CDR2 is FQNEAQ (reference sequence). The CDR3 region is CTSSLGGSDQPQHF. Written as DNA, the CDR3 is TGTACCAGCAGCTTAGGGGGAAGTGATCAGCCCCAGCATTTT.

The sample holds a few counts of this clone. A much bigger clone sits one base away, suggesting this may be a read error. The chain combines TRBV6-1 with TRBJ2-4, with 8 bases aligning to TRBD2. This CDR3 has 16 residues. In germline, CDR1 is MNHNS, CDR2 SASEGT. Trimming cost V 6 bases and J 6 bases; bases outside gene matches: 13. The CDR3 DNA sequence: TGTGCCAGCAGCACCCAACCGGGACTAGAGAGAAACATTCAGTACTTC. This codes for CASSTQPGLERNIQYF.

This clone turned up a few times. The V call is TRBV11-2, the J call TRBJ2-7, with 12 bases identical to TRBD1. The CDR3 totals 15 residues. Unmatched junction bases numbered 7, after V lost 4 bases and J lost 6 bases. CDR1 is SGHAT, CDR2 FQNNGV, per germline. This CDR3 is CASSWWGTGGVEQYF. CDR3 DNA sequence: TGTGCCAGCAGCTGGTGGGGGACAGGGGGCGTCGAGCAGTACTTC.